This T cell receptor beta chain derives from a study of T cell responses to AZD1222 COVID-19 vaccine. Study context: Pooling was applied to second doses at about 4 or about 12 weeks.

Here immunoSEQ multiplex PCR was the method, and the copy in TCRdb shows in-frame clones only, minus some. The repertoire has around 130,000 clones, 70% to 90% of them found once; the top ten carry approximately 4.5%. Trimming removed 8 bases from V and 7 bases from J; junction bases left unmatched: 17. The germline CDR1 and CDR2 sequences are WSHSY and SAAADI. CDR3 length: 17 amino acids. The sample in question was peripheral blood, obtained on day 0 of AZD1222 vaccination. V gene TRBV10-2 combines with J gene TRBJ2-2, with 9 positions matching TRBD2. This receptor was taken from an adult in good health. The DNA of the CDR3 is TGCGCCAGCTTGATACAGGCGGCGGGAGGGCCGGTCGGGGAGCTGTTTTTT. Amino acids: CASLIQAAGGPVGELFF.